Shown below are 7 T cell receptor beta chains from a single sample sequenced in a study of cytomegalovirus exposure and HLA in healthy donors. The PCR used 60 Vbeta and 13 Jbeta primers. The protocol was immunoSEQ multiplex PCR, while the TCRdb copy is restricted to in-frame clones and leaves out a portion. The sample includes about 150,000 clones, roughly 88% of them seen just once. The specimen was PBMCs. These receptors were taken from a woman under 30 in good health and CMV-seronegative.

This chain uses TRBV18 with TRBJ2-5, with 8 bases fitting TRBD2. The ends lost 4 bases at V and 3 bases at J; junction bases unmatched: 7. CDR1 and CDR2 from the germline V gene are KGHSH and LQKENI. The CDR3 is 15 amino acids. For the CDR3, the DNA is TGTGCCAGCTCACTTCTGACGGGGGGGGAAGAGACCCAGTACTTC. Amino acid sequence: CASSLLTGGEETQYF.

The chain joins TRBV5-8 to TRBJ2-3; 11 bases are a match to TRBD2. This CDR3 spans 15 amino acids. The germline V gene has CDR1 SGHTS and CDR2 YDEGEE. Germline trimming cut 4 bases from V and 0 bases from J; bases unmatched to any gene: 1. The CDR3 region has the DNA TGTGCCAGCAGCCGACTAGCGGGGAGCACAGATACGCAGTATTTT. Translated, it gives CASSRLAGSTDTQYF.

In the case of this clone: One end of the junction varies from germline; a read error may be responsible. The chain recombines TRBV18 with TRBJ2-6; D possibly corresponds to TRBD1 (5 bases). This CDR3 region has 16 residues. Germline V lookup: CDR1 KGHSH, CDR2 LQKENI. The CDR3 DNA reads TGTGCCAGCTCACCACGCCAGATCTCTGGGGCCAACGGCCTGACTTTC. As protein: CASSPRQISGANGLTF.

The genes are TRBV7-2 and TRBJ2-5; 8 nucleotides line up with TRBD1. The CDR3 extends over 17 amino acids. Germline CDR1 SGHTA, CDR2 FQGNSA. The trim removed 6 bases at V and 0 bases at J, leaving 12 bases unmatched. The CDR3 coding sequence is TGTGCCAGCAGTTCAAGCAGGGGGCGGATCTACCAAGAGACCCAGTACTTC. Translation: CASSSSRGRIYQETQYF.

This sequence joins TRBV7-6 and TRBJ2-1, with 10 bases fitting TRBD2. CDR3 length equals 15 residues. Germline values: CDR1 SGHVS, CDR2 FNYEAQ. After removal of 5 bases from V and 8 bases from J, the junction contained 9 bases not matched to a gene. The CDR3 protein is CASSASGGPLDEQFF. DNA for the CDR3: TGTGCCAGCAGCGCTAGCGGGGGACCTTTGGATGAGCAGTTCTTC.

The chain joins TRBV7-6 to TRBJ2-7, with 8 bases that match TRBD2. The CDR3 runs to 15 residues. Germline V gene data show CDR1 as SGHVS and CDR2 as FNYEAQ. The V segment lost 0 bases and the J segment 3 bases; nucleotides outside the gene matches: 4. Written as DNA, the CDR3 is TGTGCCAGCAGCTTAGCGGAGCGGGGGATCTACGAGCAGTACTTC. This gives the protein CASSLAERGIYEQYF.

V and J are TRBV5-5 and TRBJ1-5; D is perhaps TRBD1 (6 bases). CDR3 size: 16 residues. With 1 base removed from V and 0 bases from J, the gap between germline ends came to 11 bases. Germline loops: CDR1 SGHKS, CDR2 YYEKEE (reference sequence). CDR3 region: CASSLRGGHSNQPQHF. In DNA, the CDR3 is TGTGCCAGCAGCTTGAGGGGGGGGCATAGCAATCAGCCCCAGCATTTT.